A single sample is the source of the 10 T cell receptor beta chains below, sequenced in a study of human thymus T cells. Resections that were taken during corrective heart surgery supplied the thymus tissue. TCRdb's table, derived via immunoSEQ multiplex PCR, lists solely in-frame clones and lacks some. Here the sample spans tens of thousands of clones, 96% being singletons. Sequenced sample: thymus tissue. The receptor set was obtained from a boy under two years old with a congenital heart defect but otherwise immunologically healthy.

The gene calls are TRBV5-8 and TRBJ2-4; the D gene could be TRBD1 or TRBD2 (5 bases each). Trimming pared 2 bases from V and 8 bases from J, leaving 11 bases between. The CDR3 is 13 amino acids. Germline-derived CDR1 and CDR2 are SGHTS and YDEGEE. Here the CDR3 reads CASSFRELDIQYF. CDR3 DNA: TGTGCCAGCAGCTTCAGGGAGTTGGACATTCAGTACTTC.

This rearrangement joins TRBV7-2 to TRBJ1-2; the D gene is possibly TRBD1 (6 bases). Per germline, CDR1 SGHTA and CDR2 FQGNSA. This CDR3 contains 14 residues. Trimming shortened V by 1 base and J by 2 bases, and 8 bases separated the two germline ends. The DNA of the CDR3 is TGTGCCAGCAGCTTAGACAGGGTGAACTATGGCTACACCTTC. This encodes CASSLDRVNYGYTF.

V usage is TRBV7-8 and J usage is TRBJ2-7; 7 nucleotides line up with TRBD1. After removal of 2 bases from V and 2 bases from J, the junction contained 9 bases not matched to a gene. The CDR3 has 16 amino acids. Germline CDR1 reads SGHVS; CDR2 reads FQNEAQ. The CDR3 region is CASSLPEGQGAYEQYF. The CDR3 DNA reads TGTGCCAGCAGCTTACCCGAGGGGCAGGGGGCCTACGAGCAGTACTTC. Full variable domain (outside the CDR3, taken from reference TRBV7-8 and TRBJ2-7): GAGVSQSPRYKVAKRGQDVALRCDPISGHVSLFWYQQALGQGPEFLTYFQNEAQLDKSGLPSDRFFAERPEGSVSTLKIQRTQQEDSAVYLCASSLPEGQGAYEQYFGPGTRLTVT.

CDR3 region: CASTQGLAGGNPSTDTQYF. CDR3 bases: TGTGCCAGCACCCAGGGACTAGCGGGGGGGAATCCCAGCACAGATACGCAGTATTTT. The chain is built from TRBV5-6 and TRBJ2-3; 16 bases agree with TRBD2. CDR1 is SGHDT and CDR2 is YYEEEE in the germline V gene. J was trimmed by 0 bases and V by 6 bases; bases with no gene match: 10. The CDR3 is 19 amino acids.

The rearrangement links TRBV11-3 to TRBJ1-4; 9 nucleotides match TRBD1. V lost 3 bases and J lost 8; bases outside the gene matches: 7. Germline V gives CDR1 SGHNT, CDR2 YENEEA. The CDR3 is 15 residues long. The CDR3 DNA sequence: TGTGCCAGCAGCTTGAGGCGGGACAGGGAAGAAAAACTGTTTTTT. Amino acid sequence: CASSLRRDREEKLFF.

CDR3 loop: CASSSGDRAYQPQHF. The CDR3 DNA reads TGTGCCAGCAGTTCAGGGGACAGGGCCTATCAGCCCCAGCATTTT. The chain has TRBV28 and TRBJ1-5, with 9 positions matching TRBD1. V was pared by 4 bases and J by 5 bases, with 6 bases of the junction left unmatched. CDR1 is MDHEN, CDR2 SYDVKM, per germline. The CDR3 totals 15 residues.

This clone showed up just a few times. The chain joins TRBV19 to TRBJ1-2, with 7 positions matching TRBD1. Germline V gene data show CDR1 as LNHDA and CDR2 as SQIVND (reference sequence). The trim removed 3 bases at V and 4 bases at J, leaving 8 bases unmatched. This CDR3 has 15 residues. CDR3 sequence (DNA): TGTGCCAGTAGTATCCGGGACAGCAATGCCTATGGCTACACCTTC. Translating gives CASSIRDSNAYGYTF.

V gene TRBV6-1 combines with J gene TRBJ1-1; 8 bases line up with TRBD1. The germline CDR1 and CDR2 sequences are MNHNS and SASEGT. The V gene end was trimmed by 6 bases and the J gene end by 1 base; junction bases not matched to a gene: 1. The CDR3 consists of 13 residues. The CDR3, as DNA: TGTGCCAGCAGCGGACAGGGGAACACTGAAGCTTTCTTT. This encodes CASSGQGNTEAFF.

The chain couples TRBV28 to TRBJ2-7, with 7 bases identical to TRBD1. The germline CDR1 and CDR2 sequences are MDHEN and SYDVKM. V shed 6 bases, J shed 2 bases, and the junction held 10 bases outside the gene matches. The CDR3 extends over 15 amino acids. CDR3 amino acids: CASSAGTADTYEQYF. The DNA for the CDR3 is TGTGCCAGCAGCGCCGGGACAGCGGACACCTACGAGCAGTACTTC.

The chain is built from TRBV11-1 and TRBJ1-3; 10 positions match TRBD1. The CDR3 extends over 15 amino acids. Losses at the gene ends were 5 bases for V and 3 bases for J; bases not matched to a gene: 4. Germline V gene sequence: CDR1 SGHAT, CDR2 FQDESV (reference sequence). CDR3 coding DNA: TGTGCCAGCAGCGCCGGGACAGGGGATGGAAACACCATATATTTT. Translation gives CASSAGTGDGNTIYF.